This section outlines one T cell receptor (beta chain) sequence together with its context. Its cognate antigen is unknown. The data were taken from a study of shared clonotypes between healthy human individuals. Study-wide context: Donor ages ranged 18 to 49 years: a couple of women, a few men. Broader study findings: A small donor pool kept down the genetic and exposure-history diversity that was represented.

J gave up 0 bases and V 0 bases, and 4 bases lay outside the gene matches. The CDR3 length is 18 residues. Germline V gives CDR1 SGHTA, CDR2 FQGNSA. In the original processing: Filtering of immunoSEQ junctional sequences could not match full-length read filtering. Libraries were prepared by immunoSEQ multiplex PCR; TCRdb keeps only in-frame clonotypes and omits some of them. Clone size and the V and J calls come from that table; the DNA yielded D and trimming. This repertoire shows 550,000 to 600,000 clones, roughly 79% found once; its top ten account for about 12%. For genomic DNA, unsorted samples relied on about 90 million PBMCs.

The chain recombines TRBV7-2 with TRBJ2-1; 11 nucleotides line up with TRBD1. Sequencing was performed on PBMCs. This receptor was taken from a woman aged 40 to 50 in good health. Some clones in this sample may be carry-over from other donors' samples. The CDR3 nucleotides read TGTGCCAGCAGCTTAGCAGGGACAGGGGGGAGCTCCTACAATGAGCAGTTCTTC. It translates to CASSLAGTGGSSYNEQFF.